The rows below give T cell receptor beta chains drawn from one sample of a study of blood T cell repertoires in COVID-19. Method: immunoSEQ multiplex PCR; TCRdb's copy keeps in-frame clones and lacks some. The sample includes more than 150,000 clones, approximately 87% seen only once; the top ten take approximately 2.7%. Material for sequencing was peripheral blood. The receptor source for this set is a man aged 40-55 years with active or convalescent COVID-19. CDR3s include the opening cysteine and the closing phenylalanine or tryptophan. The order of the fields is J gene, D gene, V gene, CDR3 DNA, CDR3 protein. The D gene is left open where the match is weak.

j_call: TRBJ1-2; d_call: TRBD1; v_call: TRBV2; cdr3_nt: TGTGCCAGCAGTGAAACAGGGGTCTATGGCTACACCTTC; cdr3_aa: CASSETGVYGYTF
j_call: TRBJ2-3; d_call: .; v_call: TRBV9; cdr3_nt: TGTGCCAGCAGCGTACGCAGAAGCACAGATACGCAGTATTTT; cdr3_aa: CASSVRRSTDTQYF
j_call: TRBJ1-1; d_call: .; v_call: TRBV18; cdr3_nt: TGTGCCAGCTCACCACCCACAGGATTGAACACTGAAGCTTTCTTT; cdr3_aa: CASSPPTGLNTEAFF
j_call: TRBJ2-7; d_call: .; v_call: TRBV9; cdr3_nt: TGTGCCAGCAGCGCCGGAAGGGACACTGTGGGCTCCTACGAGCAGTACTTC; cdr3_aa: CASSAGRDTVGSYEQYF
j_call: TRBJ2-1; d_call: TRBD1; v_call: TRBV30; cdr3_nt: TGTGCCCGAGGGGGCCCTTCGGTTGAGCAGTTCTTC; cdr3_aa: CARGGPSVEQFF
j_call: TRBJ1-2; d_call: .; v_call: TRBV27; cdr3_nt: TGTGCCAGCAGTTTAAGGGTTAAGGAGGCGCGAGAGGACTATGGCTACACCTTC; cdr3_aa: CASSLRVKEAREDYGYTF
j_call: TRBJ1-5; d_call: TRBD1; v_call: TRBV7-9; cdr3_nt: TGTGCCAGCAGCTTAGCGGTGTCGCAGGGGGACAATCAGCCCCAGCATTTT; cdr3_aa: CASSLAVSQGDNQPQHF
j_call: TRBJ1-6; d_call: .; v_call: TRBV3-1/TRBV3-2; cdr3_nt: TGTGCCAGCAGCATCAGGGGTTCACCCCTCCACTTT; cdr3_aa: CASSIRGSPLHF
j_call: TRBJ2-2; d_call: .; v_call: TRBV27; cdr3_nt: TGTGCCATCCAGGGTGTCACCGGGGAGCTGTTTTTT; cdr3_aa: CAIQGVTGELFF
j_call: TRBJ1-4; d_call: TRBD1; v_call: TRBV2; cdr3_nt: TGTGCCAGCCGACAGGGTTTGTCAACTAATGAAAAACTGTTTTTT; cdr3_aa: CASRQGLSTNEKLFF